The 24 T cell receptor beta chains below all came from one sample that was sequenced in a study of shared clonotypes between healthy human individuals. Sequencing used immunoSEQ multiplex PCR; TCRdb keeps in-frame clones, though not all of them. The repertoire has about 960,000 clones, 60% to 85% of them found once; the top ten carry around 1.5%. Sequencing was carried out using memory CD4+ T cells sorted from blood. Subset here: CD45RA-negative fraction. The receptor set was obtained from a man younger than 35 in good health.

V gene TRBV7-2 combines with J gene TRBJ2-2; a possible D gene is TRBD1 (5 bases). CDR3 size: 13 residues. Germline lookup yields CDR1 SGHTA and CDR2 FQGNSA. V dropped 2 bases and J dropped 8 bases, with 9 bases sitting between them. DNA of the CDR3: TGTGCCAGCAGCTTATTCCGGACAGGGGAGCTGTTTTTT. This codes for CASSLFRTGELFF. Complete variable domain (other parts from reference TRBV7-2 and TRBJ2-2): GAGVSQSPSNKVTEKGKDVELRCDPISGHTALYWYRQSLGQGLEFLIYFQGNSAPDKSGLPSDRFSAERTGGSVSTLTIQRTQQEDSAVYLCASSLFRTGELFFGEGSRLTVL.

J is TRBJ2-3 and V is TRBV10-1, with 7 bases that match TRBD1. V shed 4 bases and J 0 bases; nucleotides not matched to a gene: 7. Germline V gene lookup returns CDR1 WNHNN and CDR2 SYGVQD (reference sequence). The CDR3 length is 16 residues. CDR3 sequence: CASSGRTGKSTDTQYF. DNA for the CDR3: TGCGCCAGCAGTGGGCGGACAGGAAAGAGCACAGATACGCAGTATTTT.

The J gene is TRBJ2-7, the V gene TRBV5-1; 10 bases match TRBD2. Trimming removed 0 bases from V and 6 bases from J; junction bases left unmatched: 3. CDR3 size: 14 residues. Germline CDR1 reads SGHRS; CDR2 reads YFSETQ. Written as DNA, the CDR3 is TGCGCCAGCAGCTTGGCACTAGCGGGAACCGAGCAGTACTTC. Residues: CASSLALAGTEQYF.

The genes are TRBV5-6 and TRBJ1-2; D possibly corresponds to TRBD1 (5 bases). This CDR3 is built from 16 residues. Germline CDR1 is SGHDT and CDR2 is YYEEEE. V lost 4 bases to trimming and J lost 3 bases, with 19 bases between them. The CDR3 is CASSRRDHGSHYGYTF. The CDR3 bases are TGTGCCAGCAGCCGCCGGGACCACGGATCCCACTATGGCTACACCTTC.

V gene TRBV7-9 combines with J gene TRBJ2-1; a possible D gene is TRBD2 (7 bases). Germline CDR1 SEHNR, CDR2 FQNEAQ (reference sequence). The length of the CDR3 is 16 residues. The germline V and J ends were trimmed by 3 bases and 6 bases, with 18 bases remaining between them. The CDR3 DNA reads as TGTGCCAGCAGCTTGGGATCGCGGGGGCCGATCAATGAGCAGTTCTTC. Its protein is CASSLGSRGPINEQFF. Based on the CDR3 plus reference TRBV7-9 and TRBJ2-1, the full variable domain is DTGVSQNPRHKITKRGQNVTFRCDPISEHNRLYWYRQTLGQGPEFLTYFQNEAQLEKSRLLSDRFSAERPKGSFSTLEIQRTEQGDSAMYLCASSLGSRGPINEQFFGPGTRLTVL.

The chain has TRBV18 and TRBJ2-1, with 9 bases fitting TRBD2. Germline V lookup: CDR1 KGHSH, CDR2 LQKENI. CDR3 length equals 16 residues. V was clipped by 2 bases and J by 7 bases; unmatched bases: 9. The CDR3, as DNA: TGTGCCAGCTCACCAGTATGGGCTAGCGGGACGAATGAGCAGTTCTTC. This codes for CASSPVWASGTNEQFF.

This clone has just one count. The gene calls are TRBV7-2 and TRBJ2-7; a possible D gene is TRBD1 (6 bases). V dropped 5 bases and J dropped 0 bases, with 11 bases sitting between them. The CDR3 is made up of 14 amino acids. Per the germline V gene, CDR1 is SGHTA and CDR2 is FQGNSA. This CDR3 is CASSIGQPSYEQYF. CDR3 nucleotides: TGTGCCAGCAGCATAGGACAGCCCTCCTACGAGCAGTACTTC.

The chain carries TRBV2 and TRBJ2-2; 7 nucleotides match TRBD2. The ends lost 2 bases at V and 1 base at J; junction bases unmatched: 4. Germline values: CDR1 SNHLY, CDR2 FYNNEI. CDR3 length: 16 amino acids. In DNA form, the CDR3 reads TGTGCCAGCAGTGAATCCGGGAGGAGGAACACCGGGGAGCTGTTTTTT. Its translation: CASSESGRRNTGELFF.

The chain recombines TRBV20-1 with TRBJ1-4; D gene uncertain. This CDR3 spans 11 amino acids. In germline, CDR1 is DFQATT, CDR2 SNEGSKA (reference sequence). The CDR3 DNA is TGCAGCTCCGGACCCAATGAAAAACTGTTTTTT. This gives the protein CSSGPNEKLFF.

V usage is TRBV11-2 and J usage is TRBJ2-3, with 9 bases identical to TRBD2. The J segment lost 7 bases and the V segment lost 5 bases, leaving 10 bases of the junction unmatched. The CDR3 runs to 15 residues. Looked up from germline, CDR1 is SGHAT and CDR2 is FQNNGV. The chain's CDR3 is CASSARTSDGNTQYF. The CDR3 DNA is TGTGCCAGCAGCGCCCGGACTAGCGACGGGAATACGCAGTATTTT.

The chain links TRBV4-2 to TRBJ2-5; the D call may be TRBD1 or TRBD2 (5 bases each). The CDR3 runs to 16 residues. V was pared by 0 bases and J by 5 bases, with 16 bases between. Germline CDR1 and CDR2: LGHNA and YNFKEQ. CDR3 amino acids: CASSQDGGSKGETQYF. The CDR3 region has the DNA TGTGCCAGCAGCCAAGATGGGGGAAGTAAAGGGGAGACCCAGTACTTC.

V usage is TRBV5-1 and J usage is TRBJ2-3; D remains unclear. CDR1 is SGHRS and CDR2 is YFSETQ in the germline V gene. V shed 4 bases and J shed 4 bases, with 13 bases lying between them. The CDR3 has 14 amino acids. DNA for the CDR3: TGCGCCAGCAGCCTCCCCCTGGGTTCAGATACGCAGTATTTT. Translating gives CASSLPLGSDTQYF.

V is TRBV5-4 and J is TRBJ1-1, with D tentatively TRBD1 (5 bases). Trimming left V 5 bases short and J 0 bases short, with 14 bases between. In germline, CDR1 is SGHNT, CDR2 YYREEE (reference sequence). This CDR3 is built from 15 residues. CDR3 residues: CASRRDQGLNTEAFF. CDR3 DNA: TGTGCCAGCAGGCGGGACCAGGGACTGAACACTGAAGCTTTCTTT.

V gene TRBV7-2 combines with J gene TRBJ2-2, with D perhaps matching TRBD2 (6 bases). The CDR3 spans 15 residues. V was clipped by 1 base and J by 1 base, with 7 bases between them. The V gene's germline CDR1 is SGHTA and CDR2 FQGNSA. This CDR3 reads CASSLGSGNTGELFF. The CDR3 coding sequence is TGTGCCAGCAGCTTAGGTAGCGGGAACACCGGGGAGCTGTTTTTT.

The J gene is TRBJ2-5, the V gene TRBV4-1, with D perhaps matching TRBD1 or TRBD2 (6 bases each). Germline CDR1 and CDR2: MGHRA and YSYEKL. The V end lost 0 bases, the J end lost 1 base, and 21 bases lay between the germline ends. The CDR3 is made up of 19 amino acids. In nucleotides, the CDR3 is TGCGCCAGCAGCCAAGACGCGGTGACGAGGGGGGCGATCCAAGAGACCCAGTACTTC. Its protein product is CASSQDAVTRGAIQETQYF.

The chain uses TRBV2 and TRBJ2-2; TRBD2 is a possible D gene (5 bases). This CDR3 has 14 amino acids. V shed 5 bases and J shed 2 bases, with 9 bases lying between them. CDR1 SNHLY and CDR2 FYNNEI come from the germline V gene. CDR3 in DNA: TGTGCCAGCAGTAGGACTCCCAACACCGGGGAGCTGTTTTTT. Protein: CASSRTPNTGELFF.

V and J are TRBV7-9 and TRBJ2-2, with TRBD2 as a possible D gene (5 bases). Trimming removed 3 bases at V and 1 base at J, with 21 bases between. In germline, CDR1 is SEHNR, CDR2 FQNEAQ (reference sequence). The CDR3 sequence is 19 residues long. The CDR3 nucleotides read TGTGCCAGCAGCTTGCTTTTAATCCCGGGGTTTGTGAACACCGGGGAGCTGTTTTTT. It specifies CASSLLLIPGFVNTGELFF.

The V gene is TRBV5-1, the J gene TRBJ2-2, with no clear D. The CDR3 runs 11 residues. Per germline, CDR1 SGHRS and CDR2 YFSETQ. Trimming cost V 5 bases and J 5 bases, with 4 bases left between them. CDR3 bases: TGCGCCAGCAGACTTACCGGGGAGCTGTTTTTT. Translation: CASRLTGELFF. The variable domain in full, completed from reference TRBV5-1 and TRBJ2-2, reads KAGVTQTPRYLIKTRGQQVTLSCSPISGHRSVSWYQQTPGQGLQFLFEYFSETQRNKGNFPGRFSGRQFSNSRSEMNVSTLELGDSALYLCASRLTGELFFGEGSRLTVL.

This clone has a count of ten or more. The genes are TRBV6-1 and TRBJ2-5; tentative D call: TRBD2 (6 bases). Germline CDR1 MNHNS, CDR2 SASEGT. V lost 10 bases to trimming and J lost 1 base, with 13 bases between them. The CDR3 length is 13 residues. Here the CDR3 reads CATGPGLQETQYF. The CDR3, as DNA: TGTGCCACCGGGCCGGGACTCCAAGAGACCCAGTACTTC.

Ten or more counts support this clone. The V gene is TRBV10-1, the J gene TRBJ2-1, with TRBD2 matching over 9 bases. There are 15 residues in the CDR3. Germline V gene sequence: CDR1 WNHNN, CDR2 SYGVQD (reference sequence). The V segment lost 6 bases and the J segment 8 bases; nucleotides outside the gene matches: 11. The CDR3 region has the DNA TGCGCCAGCAGCGCCAGCGGGGGGCGCAGCGATGAGCAGTTCTTC. Its translation is CASSASGGRSDEQFF.

This chain links TRBV7-2 with TRBJ1-2; TRBD1 is a possible D gene (6 bases). Germline CDR1 SGHTA, CDR2 FQGNSA. This CDR3 comprises 17 residues. Trimming pared 5 bases from V and 7 bases from J, leaving 26 bases between. CDR3 protein: CASSPASVGGQTGGYTF. The CDR3 nucleotides are TGTGCCAGCAGCCCCGCCTCGGTTGGGGGGCAAACGGGTGGCTACACCTTC.

V is TRBV29-1 and J is TRBJ2-7; D gene ambiguous. Per germline, CDR1 SQVTM and CDR2 ANQGSEA. This CDR3 has 12 amino acids. CDR3 sequence: CSVLYSFHEQYF. CDR3 DNA: TGCAGTGTCCTCTATTCGTTCCACGAGCAGTACTTC.

The chain uses TRBV13 and TRBJ2-7, with D uncertain. Germline values: CDR1 PRHDT, CDR2 FYEKMQ (reference sequence). The V end lost 5 bases, the J end lost 0 bases, and 11 bases lay between the germline ends. The CDR3 totals 14 residues. Written as DNA, the CDR3 is TGTGCCAGCAGCCCGCGCCTGAGCTCCTACGAGCAGTACTTC. Translated: CASSPRLSSYEQYF.

The chain uses TRBV27 and TRBJ2-4, with TRBD2 matching 8 bases. V was pared by 5 bases and J by 6 bases, with 9 bases of the junction left unmatched. Germline lookup yields CDR1 MNHEY and CDR2 SMNVEV (reference sequence). The CDR3 runs to 15 residues. The CDR3 nucleotides read TGTGCCAGCAGTGCCGGGACTAGTGGAGGAAACATTCAGTACTTC. Translating it yields CASSAGTSGGNIQYF.